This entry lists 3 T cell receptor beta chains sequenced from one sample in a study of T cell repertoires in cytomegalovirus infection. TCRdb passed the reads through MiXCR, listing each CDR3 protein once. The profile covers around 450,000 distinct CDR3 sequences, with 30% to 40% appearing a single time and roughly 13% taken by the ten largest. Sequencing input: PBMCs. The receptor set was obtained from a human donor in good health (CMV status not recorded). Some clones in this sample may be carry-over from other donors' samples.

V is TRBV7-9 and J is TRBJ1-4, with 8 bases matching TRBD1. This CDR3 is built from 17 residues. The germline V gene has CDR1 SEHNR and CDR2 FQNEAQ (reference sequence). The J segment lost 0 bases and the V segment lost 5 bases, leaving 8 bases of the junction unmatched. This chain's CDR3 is CASSDRGGHTTNEKLFF. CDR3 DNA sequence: TGTGCCAGCAGCGACAGGGGTGGGCACACAACTAATGAAAAACTGTTTTTT. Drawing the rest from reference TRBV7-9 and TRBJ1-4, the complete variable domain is DTGVSQNPRHKITKRGQNVTFRCDPISEHNRLYWYRQTLGQGPEFLTYFQNEAQLEKSRLLSDRFSAERPKGSFSTLEIQRTEQGDSAMYLCASSDRGGHTTNEKLFFGSGTQLSVL.

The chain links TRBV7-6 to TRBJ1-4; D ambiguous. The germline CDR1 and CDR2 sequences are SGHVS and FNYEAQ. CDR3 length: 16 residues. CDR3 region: CAISLGRGRKDEKLFF. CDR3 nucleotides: TGTGCTATCAGCTTAGGGCGGGGTCGAAAGGATGAAAAACTGTTTTTT.

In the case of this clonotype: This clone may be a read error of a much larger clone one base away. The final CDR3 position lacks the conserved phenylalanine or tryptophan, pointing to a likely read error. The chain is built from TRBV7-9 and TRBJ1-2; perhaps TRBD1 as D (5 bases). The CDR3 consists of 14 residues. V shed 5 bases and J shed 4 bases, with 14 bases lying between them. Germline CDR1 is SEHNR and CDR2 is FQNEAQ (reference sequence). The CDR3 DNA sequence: TGTGCCAGCAGCCTAAAGACAGTCATCTATGGCTACACCTTA. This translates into CASSLKTVIYGYTL.